What follows describes a single TCR beta chain. The time point denotes: blood 2 weeks post-SBRT. The treatment was: 15 Gy SBRT to primary tumor, nephrectomy 4 weeks later. This sample stems from a study of radiation and T cells in renal cell carcinoma. Here immunoSEQ multiplex PCR was the method, and the copy in TCRdb shows in-frame clones only, minus some. The sample lists some 50,000 clones, approximately 80% occurring once. The CDR3 is 13 residues long. Germline V gene lookup returns CDR1 SGHRS and CDR2 YFSETQ. The V segment lost 4 bases and the J segment 2 bases; nucleotides outside the gene matches: 3.

This specimen consisted of blood, obtained from a patient whose treatment included radiotherapy and nephrectomy. J is TRBJ2-7 and V is TRBV5-1; 7 nucleotides agree with TRBD1. The clonotype originates from a woman aged 70 to 79 with renal cell carcinoma. The CDR3 protein is CASSPTGTYEQYF. The CDR3 bases are TGCGCCAGCAGCCCGACAGGGACCTACGAGCAGTACTTC.